These T cell receptor beta chains were read from a single sample in a study of blood T cells in healthy people across ages. TCRdb reanalysed the 5' RACE reads using MiXCR and keeps one entry per CDR3 protein. This table holds 1,800,000 or so distinct CDR3 sequences, around 40% found once. The sequenced material came from blood. The receptors stem from a human donor in good health. CDR3s include the opening cysteine and the closing phenylalanine or tryptophan. Fields, in order: CDR3 DNA, CDR3 protein, D gene, V gene, J gene, clone size. The D gene is left open where the match is weak. Size values are once, few and many counts, or a class for expanded clones, and some rows have none.

CDR3 DNA: TGTGCCAGCAGCTTAAGGAACCTGGTCGGGGCCACAGATACGCAGTATTTT
CDR3 protein: CASSLRNLVGATDTQYF
D gene: -
V gene: TRBV7-9
J gene: TRBJ2-3
clone size: -

CDR3 DNA: TGCAGTGCGCTGACAGGGCTTGAAGCTTTCTTT
CDR3 protein: CSALTGLEAFF
D gene: TRBD1
V gene: TRBV20-1
J gene: TRBJ1-1
clone size: many

CDR3 DNA: TGCAGTGCTAGGTCATCGTCCAGGGCGAACACCGGGGAGCTGTTTTTT
CDR3 protein: CSARSSSRANTGELFF
D gene: -
V gene: TRBV20-1
J gene: TRBJ2-2
clone size: -

CDR3 DNA: TGTGCCAGTAGTGCGGACAGGGCGGACACTGAAGCTTTCTTT
CDR3 protein: CASSADRADTEAFF
D gene: TRBD1
V gene: TRBV19
J gene: TRBJ1-1
clone size: -

CDR3 DNA: TGCAGTGCTAGAGGGGTGGACTGGAGCTCCTACAATGAGCAGTTCTTC
CDR3 protein: CSARGVDWSSYNEQFF
D gene: -
V gene: TRBV20-1
J gene: TRBJ2-1
clone size: -

CDR3 DNA: TGTGCTAGCAGCTTCGGGCTAAGCGGGCCCTCCCAAGAGACCCAGTACTTC
CDR3 protein: CASSFGLSGPSQETQYF
D gene: -
V gene: TRBV7-7
J gene: TRBJ2-5
clone size: -

CDR3 DNA: TGTGCCAGCAAAGGGGTCCTGGGTGAGCAGTTCTTC
CDR3 protein: CASKGVLGEQFF
D gene: -
V gene: TRBV12-3/TRBV12-4
J gene: TRBJ2-1
clone size: -

CDR3 DNA: TGTGCCACCAGCAGAGGATCAGGGGCAACATACAATGAGCAGTTCTTC
CDR3 protein: CATSRGSGATYNEQFF
D gene: -
V gene: TRBV15
J gene: TRBJ2-1
clone size: -

CDR3 DNA: TGCGCCAGCAGCTTCCCCGACAGGGGGCGATCCTACGAGCAGTACTTC
CDR3 protein: CASSFPDRGRSYEQYF
D gene: TRBD1
V gene: TRBV5-1
J gene: TRBJ2-7
clone size: -

CDR3 DNA: TGTGCCAGCAGCTCTGAAGGGGGCTCAAGCAATCAGCCCCAGCATTTT
CDR3 protein: CASSSEGGSSNQPQHF
D gene: TRBD1
V gene: TRBV7-9
J gene: TRBJ1-5
clone size: -

CDR3 DNA: TGTGCCAGCAGTTCACCGGGACAACTCGGCAATGAGCAGTTCTTC
CDR3 protein: CASSSPGQLGNEQFF
D gene: -
V gene: TRBV12-3/TRBV12-4
J gene: TRBJ2-1
clone size: -

CDR3 DNA: TGTGCCTGGAGTGTAGGGGTAGGGGCCTACGAGCAGTACTTC
CDR3 protein: CAWSVGVGAYEQYF
D gene: -
V gene: TRBV30
J gene: TRBJ2-7
clone size: -

CDR3 DNA: TGCAGTGCTAGAGGCCAGGGGGGGATCGAGCAGTACTTC
CDR3 protein: CSARGQGGIEQYF
D gene: -
V gene: TRBV20-1
J gene: TRBJ2-7
clone size: -

CDR3 DNA: TGTGCCACTACAGGGCTAGATAATTCACTCCTCCACTTT
CDR3 protein: CATTGLDNSLLHF
D gene: -
V gene: TRBV10-3
J gene: TRBJ1-6
clone size: -

CDR3 DNA: TGTGCCAGCAGCCACGATGGGACTAGCGGGGGGGTAGGTGAGCAGTTCTTC
CDR3 protein: CASSHDGTSGGVGEQFF
D gene: TRBD2
V gene: TRBV28
J gene: TRBJ2-1
clone size: -

CDR3 DNA: TGTGCCAGCAGTGAGTGGCAGGGTAATTCTGGGGCCAACGTCCTGACTTTC
CDR3 protein: CASSEWQGNSGANVLTF
D gene: -
V gene: TRBV25-1
J gene: TRBJ2-6
clone size: few

CDR3 DNA: TGTGCCAGCAGTTACGTCCTAGCGGGGGCCGCTAGCACAGATACGCAGTATTTT
CDR3 protein: CASSYVLAGAASTDTQYF
D gene: TRBD2
V gene: TRBV6-5
J gene: TRBJ2-3
clone size: -

CDR3 DNA: TGTGCCAGCAGTCGCGGATACACTGAAGCTTTCTTT
CDR3 protein: CASSRGYTEAFF
D gene: -
V gene: TRBV6-2/TRBV6-3
J gene: TRBJ1-1
clone size: many

CDR3 DNA: TGTGCCAGCAGACCCGGGACACCTCCCTACGAGCAGTACTTC
CDR3 protein: CASRPGTPPYEQYF
D gene: -
V gene: TRBV12-3/TRBV12-4
J gene: TRBJ2-7
clone size: -

CDR3 DNA: TGTGCCAGCAGCCAGTCGGACAGGGGATACTACGAGCAGTACTTC
CDR3 protein: CASSQSDRGYYEQYF
D gene: TRBD1
V gene: TRBV7-8
J gene: TRBJ2-7
clone size: many

CDR3 DNA: TGCAGTGCAAACCGGGACAGGGGAGATGAGCAGTTCTTC
CDR3 protein: CSANRDRGDEQFF
D gene: TRBD1
V gene: TRBV20-1
J gene: TRBJ2-1
clone size: few

CDR3 DNA: TGCGCCAGCAGCCAAGATCTACAGGGCGGCAGTGGCTACACCTTC
CDR3 protein: CASSQDLQGGSGYTF
D gene: -
V gene: TRBV4-1
J gene: TRBJ1-2
clone size: few

CDR3 DNA: TGCGCCAGCAGCCCCCTGGGGGTCTCTGAAGCTTTCTTT
CDR3 protein: CASSPLGVSEAFF
D gene: -
V gene: TRBV4-3
J gene: TRBJ1-1
clone size: -

CDR3 DNA: TGTGCCAGCAGCCAGCCCCTCTCTGGAAACACCATATATTTT
CDR3 protein: CASSQPLSGNTIYF
D gene: -
V gene: TRBV7-2
J gene: TRBJ1-3
clone size: -

CDR3 DNA: TGCAGTGCTAGAGACCCGAGGACTAGCGGGGGTCCCACAATTTTC
CDR3 protein: CSARDPRTSGGPTIF
D gene: TRBD2
V gene: TRBV20-1
J gene: TRBJ2-5
clone size: -

CDR3 DNA: TGCAGCGCCCTAGAGCGGGGACCTGATAGCACAGATACGCAGTATTTT
CDR3 protein: CSALERGPDSTDTQYF
D gene: TRBD2
V gene: TRBV29-1
J gene: TRBJ2-3
clone size: -

CDR3 DNA: TGCGCCAGCAGCGAGGGACTGAAGGACACTGAAGCTTTCTTT
CDR3 protein: CASSEGLKDTEAFF
D gene: -
V gene: TRBV4-3
J gene: TRBJ1-1
clone size: -

CDR3 DNA: TGTGCCAGCAGTCGCCGAGCGGGGAGCGATAATGAGCAGTTCTTC
CDR3 protein: CASSRRAGSDNEQFF
D gene: TRBD2
V gene: TRBV6-2/TRBV6-3
J gene: TRBJ2-1
clone size: -

CDR3 DNA: TGTGCCAGCTCAGACCGGGACAGCAATGAGCAGTTCTTC
CDR3 protein: CASSDRDSNEQFF
D gene: TRBD1
V gene: TRBV18
J gene: TRBJ2-1
clone size: -

CDR3 DNA: TGTGCCAGCAACTCAGACCCAACCTACGAGCAGTACTTC
CDR3 protein: CASNSDPTYEQYF
D gene: -
V gene: TRBV5-6
J gene: TRBJ2-7
clone size: -

CDR3 DNA: TGCAGTGCAAAGAGGGGGTTTGGCTACACCTTC
CDR3 protein: CSAKRGFGYTF
D gene: -
V gene: TRBV20-1
J gene: TRBJ1-2
clone size: few